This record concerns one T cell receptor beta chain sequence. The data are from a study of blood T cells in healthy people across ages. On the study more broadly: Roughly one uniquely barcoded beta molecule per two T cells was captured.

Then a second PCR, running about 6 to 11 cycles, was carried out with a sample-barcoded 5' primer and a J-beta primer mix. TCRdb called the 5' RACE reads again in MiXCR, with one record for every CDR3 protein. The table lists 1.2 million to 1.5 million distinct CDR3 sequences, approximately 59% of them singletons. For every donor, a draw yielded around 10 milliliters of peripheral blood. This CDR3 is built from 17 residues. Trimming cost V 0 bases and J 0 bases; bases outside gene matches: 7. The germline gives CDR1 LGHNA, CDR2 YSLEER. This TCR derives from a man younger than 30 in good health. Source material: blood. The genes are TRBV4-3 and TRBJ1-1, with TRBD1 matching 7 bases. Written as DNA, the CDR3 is TGCGCCAGCAGCCAAGACAACAGGGGATATATGAACACTGAAGCTTTCTTT. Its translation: CASSQDNRGYMNTEAFF.